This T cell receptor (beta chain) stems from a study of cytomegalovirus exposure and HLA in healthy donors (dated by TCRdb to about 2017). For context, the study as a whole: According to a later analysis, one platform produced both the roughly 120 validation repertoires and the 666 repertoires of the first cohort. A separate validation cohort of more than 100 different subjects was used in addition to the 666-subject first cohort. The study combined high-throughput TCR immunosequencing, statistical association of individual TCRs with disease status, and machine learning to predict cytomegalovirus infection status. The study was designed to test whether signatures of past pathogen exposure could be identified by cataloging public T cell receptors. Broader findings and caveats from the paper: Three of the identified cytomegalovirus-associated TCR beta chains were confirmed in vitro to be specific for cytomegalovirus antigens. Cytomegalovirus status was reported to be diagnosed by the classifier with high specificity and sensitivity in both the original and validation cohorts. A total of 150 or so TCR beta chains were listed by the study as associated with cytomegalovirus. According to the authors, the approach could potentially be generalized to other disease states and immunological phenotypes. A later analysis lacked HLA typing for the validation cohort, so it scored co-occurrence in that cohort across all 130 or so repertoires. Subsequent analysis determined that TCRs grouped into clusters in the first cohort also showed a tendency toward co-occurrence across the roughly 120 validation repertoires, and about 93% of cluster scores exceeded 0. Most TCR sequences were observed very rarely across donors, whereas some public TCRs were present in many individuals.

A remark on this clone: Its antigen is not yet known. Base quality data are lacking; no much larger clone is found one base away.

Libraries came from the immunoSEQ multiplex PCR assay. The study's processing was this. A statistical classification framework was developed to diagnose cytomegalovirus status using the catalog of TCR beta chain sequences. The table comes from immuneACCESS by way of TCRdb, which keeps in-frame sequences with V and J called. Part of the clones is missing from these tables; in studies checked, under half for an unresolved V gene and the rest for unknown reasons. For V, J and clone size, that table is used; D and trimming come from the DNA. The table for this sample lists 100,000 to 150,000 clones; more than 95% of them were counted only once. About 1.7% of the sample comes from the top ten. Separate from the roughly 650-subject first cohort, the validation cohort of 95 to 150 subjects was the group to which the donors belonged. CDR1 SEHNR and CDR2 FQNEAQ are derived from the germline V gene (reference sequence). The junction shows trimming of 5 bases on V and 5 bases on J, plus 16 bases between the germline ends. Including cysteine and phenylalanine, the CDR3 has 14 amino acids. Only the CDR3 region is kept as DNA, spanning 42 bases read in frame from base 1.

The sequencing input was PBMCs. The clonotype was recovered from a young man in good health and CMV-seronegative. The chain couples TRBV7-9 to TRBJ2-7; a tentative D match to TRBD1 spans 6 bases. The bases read TGTGCCAGCAGCCCCGGGACAAGGACCCACGAGCAGTACTTC. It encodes CASSPGTRTHEQYF.